This T cell receptor beta chain was documented in a study of PD-L1 blockade in urothelial cancer. Study-wide background: Dosed intravenously at 1,200 mg every 3 weeks, atezolizumab was initiated by patients around 2014. A median of roughly 140,000 T cells was found in the blood samples. About nine tenths of the roughly 30 patients were men with bladder-origin urothelial cancer.

The CDR3 totals 13 residues. From germline, CDR1 is SGHNT and CDR2 YYREEE (reference sequence). Trimming shortened V by 1 base and J by 0 bases, and 5 bases separated the two germline ends. Clones were sequenced by immunoSEQ multiplex PCR, and TCRdb holds only the in-frame ones, with some missing. The data hold 20,000 to 30,000 clones, with approximately 88% observed a single time. Locally advanced or metastatic urothelial carcinoma affected the patients. Sample: PBMCs, taken around atezolizumab (anti-PD-L1) treatment. The J gene is TRBJ2-7, the V gene TRBV5-4; D might be TRBD1 (5 bases). The clonotype was recovered from a man in his fifties or sixties with urothelial cancer. DNA for the CDR3: TGTGCCAGCAGCTTGAGGGGCTCCTACGAGCAGTACTTC. Protein sequence: CASSLRGSYEQYF.